This is a list of T cell receptor beta chains from one sample in a study of CD8+ T cells in alopecia areata. Method: immunoSEQ multiplex PCR; TCRdb's copy keeps in-frame clones and lacks some. The sample lists 150,000 or so clones, about 60% occurring once. The material sequenced was CD4+ T cells sorted from blood. Receptors originate from a human donor in good health. Both conserved end residues are part of each CDR3. The order of the fields is V gene, D gene, J gene, clone size, CDR3 DNA, CDR3 protein. The D gene is left open where the match is weak. Rows may omit the clone size; those that give it use once, few, many or a size class.

V gene: TRBV29-1
D gene: TRBD2
J gene: TRBJ2-1
clone size: NA
CDR3 DNA: TGCACCGTCCTAGCGGGAGGGCCTCGCAATGAGCAGTTCTTC
CDR3 protein: CTVLAGGPRNEQFF

V gene: TRBV2
D gene: NA
J gene: TRBJ1-2
clone size: NA
CDR3 DNA: TGTGCCAGCAGTGACGTTGGCTATGGCTACACCTTC
CDR3 protein: CASSDVGYGYTF

V gene: TRBV25-1
D gene: TRBD1
J gene: TRBJ1-2
clone size: NA
CDR3 DNA: TGTGCCAGCACTCCGGGACAGGGCTATGGCTACACCTTC
CDR3 protein: CASTPGQGYGYTF

V gene: TRBV7-9
D gene: NA
J gene: TRBJ2-5
clone size: NA
CDR3 DNA: TGTGCCAGCAAAAAGGGAGAGACCCAGTACTTC
CDR3 protein: CASKKGETQYF

V gene: TRBV2
D gene: TRBD1
J gene: TRBJ2-7
clone size: few
CDR3 DNA: TGTGCCAGCAACCTTCGACTGACAGGGCCCTACGAGCAGTACTTC
CDR3 protein: CASNLRLTGPYEQYF

V gene: TRBV30
D gene: TRBD2
J gene: TRBJ2-5
clone size: NA
CDR3 DNA: TGTGCCGCCTTACTAGCGCTAGAGACCCAGTACTTC
CDR3 protein: CAALLALETQYF

V gene: TRBV4-1
D gene: TRBD2
J gene: TRBJ2-7
clone size: NA
CDR3 DNA: TGCGCCAGCAGCGTAGAAGGGACTAGCGGGAGCTACGAGCAGTACTTC
CDR3 protein: CASSVEGTSGSYEQYF

V gene: TRBV28
D gene: TRBD2
J gene: TRBJ2-7
clone size: NA
CDR3 DNA: TGTGCCAGCAGTCCAAGACTAGCGGACTACGAGCAGTACTTC
CDR3 protein: CASSPRLADYEQYF

V gene: TRBV30
D gene: TRBD2
J gene: TRBJ2-1
clone size: few
CDR3 DNA: TGTGCCTGGGTTGGACTAGCGGGGTACAATGAGCAGTTCTTC
CDR3 protein: CAWVGLAGYNEQFF

V gene: TRBV29-1
D gene: TRBD2
J gene: TRBJ2-3
clone size: NA
CDR3 DNA: TGCAGCGTTGTTGGGCTAGCGGGAGGGTTGGGTACGCAGTATTTT
CDR3 protein: CSVVGLAGGLGTQYF

V gene: TRBV4-2
D gene: TRBD2
J gene: TRBJ2-3
clone size: NA
CDR3 DNA: TGTGCCAGCACGGTTGCGGGAGGGTTTACAGATACGCAGTATTTT
CDR3 protein: CASTVAGGFTDTQYF

V gene: TRBV2
D gene: TRBD2
J gene: TRBJ2-2
clone size: NA
CDR3 DNA: TGTGCCAGCAGTGTACTACTAGCGGGAGTCGCCGGGGAGCTGTTTTTT
CDR3 protein: CASSVLLAGVAGELFF

V gene: TRBV7-9
D gene: TRBD2
J gene: TRBJ2-1
clone size: NA
CDR3 DNA: TGTGCCAGCAGCGCTCGACTAGCGGGAGGCTTGGTGGGCTACAATGAGCAGTTCTTC
CDR3 protein: CASSARLAGGLVGYNEQFF